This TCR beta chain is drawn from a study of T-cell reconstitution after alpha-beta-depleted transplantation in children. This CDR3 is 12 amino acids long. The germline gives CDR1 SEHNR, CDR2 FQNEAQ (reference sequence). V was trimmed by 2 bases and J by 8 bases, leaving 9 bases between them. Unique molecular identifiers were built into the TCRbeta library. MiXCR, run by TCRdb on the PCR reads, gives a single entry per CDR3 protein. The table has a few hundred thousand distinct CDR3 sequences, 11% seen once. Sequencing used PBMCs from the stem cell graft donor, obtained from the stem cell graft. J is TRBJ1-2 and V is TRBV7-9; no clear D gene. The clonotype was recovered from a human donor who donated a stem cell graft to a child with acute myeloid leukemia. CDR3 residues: CASSLQERGYTF. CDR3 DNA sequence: TGTGCCAGCAGCTTACAGGAGAGAGGCTACACCTTC.